This T cell receptor beta chain was documented in a study of T cell changes during pregnancy in multiple sclerosis. With V trimmed by 1 base and J by 6 bases, 7 bases remained unmatched. The CDR3 contains 15 residues. Per the germline V gene, CDR1 is SGHDT and CDR2 is YYEEEE. Measured with immunoSEQ multiplex PCR; TCRdb has only the in-frame clones, and not every one. The profile shows approximately 40,000 clones, more than 90% of them singletons. This clonotype was obtained from a female donor with multiple sclerosis, enrolled in a pregnancy study. The rearrangement joins TRBV5-6 to TRBJ2-3, with 8 bases that match TRBD2. The specimen comprised CD8+ T cells from peripheral blood mononuclear cells, sampled in the third trimester of pregnancy. CDR3 nucleotides: TGTGCCAGCAGCTTGATAAGAGCGGGAGCCGATACGCAGTATTTT. Amino acids: CASSLIRAGADTQYF.